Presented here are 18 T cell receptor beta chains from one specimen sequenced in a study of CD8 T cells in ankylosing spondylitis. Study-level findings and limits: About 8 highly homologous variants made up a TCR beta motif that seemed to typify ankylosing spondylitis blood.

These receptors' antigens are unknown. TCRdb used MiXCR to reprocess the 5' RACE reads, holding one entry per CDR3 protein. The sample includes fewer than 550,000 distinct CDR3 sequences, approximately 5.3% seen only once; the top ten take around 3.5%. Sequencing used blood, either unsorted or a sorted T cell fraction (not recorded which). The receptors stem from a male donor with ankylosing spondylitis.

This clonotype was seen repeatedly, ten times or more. The CDR3 DNA sequence: TGCAGTGCTCCCAATCACTCCTACGAGCAGTACTTC. Protein sequence: CSAPNHSYEQYF. This chain connects TRBV20-1 to TRBJ2-7; D uncertain. V lost 5 bases, J lost 0 bases, and 8 bases lay in between. The CDR3 loop spans 12 amino acids. Germline CDR1 and CDR2: DFQATT and SNEGSKA (reference sequence).

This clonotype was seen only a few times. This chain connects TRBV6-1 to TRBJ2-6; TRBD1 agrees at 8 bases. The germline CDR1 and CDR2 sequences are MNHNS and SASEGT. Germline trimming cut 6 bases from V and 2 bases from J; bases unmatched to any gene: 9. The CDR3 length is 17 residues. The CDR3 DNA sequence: TGTGCCAGCAGAGGCACTGGACAGGGCGCTGGGGCCAACGTCCTGACTTTC. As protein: CASRGTGQGAGANVLTF.

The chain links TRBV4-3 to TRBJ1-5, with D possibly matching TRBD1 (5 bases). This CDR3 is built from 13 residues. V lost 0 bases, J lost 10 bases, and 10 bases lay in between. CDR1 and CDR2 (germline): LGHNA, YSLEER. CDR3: CASSQERGGPQHF. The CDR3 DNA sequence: TGCGCCAGCAGCCAAGAACGCGGGGGACCCCAGCATTTT.

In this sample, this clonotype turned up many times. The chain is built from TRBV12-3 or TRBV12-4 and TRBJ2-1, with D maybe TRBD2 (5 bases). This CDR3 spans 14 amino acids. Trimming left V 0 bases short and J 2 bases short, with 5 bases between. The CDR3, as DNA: TGTGCCAGCAGTTTAGCGGGAGCCTACAATGAGCAGTTCTTC. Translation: CASSLAGAYNEQFF.

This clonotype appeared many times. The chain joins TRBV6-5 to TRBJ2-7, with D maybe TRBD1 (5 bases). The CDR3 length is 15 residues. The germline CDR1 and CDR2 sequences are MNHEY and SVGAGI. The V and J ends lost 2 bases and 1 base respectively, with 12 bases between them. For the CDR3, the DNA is TGTGCCAGCAGTTACGGTCTAGGGGTGTCCTACGAGCAGTACTTC. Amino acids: CASSYGLGVSYEQYF.

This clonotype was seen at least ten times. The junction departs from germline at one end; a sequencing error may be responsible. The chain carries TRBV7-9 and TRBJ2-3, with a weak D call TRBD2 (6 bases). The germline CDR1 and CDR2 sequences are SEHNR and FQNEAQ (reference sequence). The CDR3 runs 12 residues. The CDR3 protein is CASSPAGDTQYF. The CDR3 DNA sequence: TGCGCCAGCAGCCCCGCGGGGGATACGCAGTATTTT.

In DNA form, the CDR3 reads TGTGCCACCAGCAGAGAGGCAAGCTCCTACAATGAGCAGTTCTTC. Protein: CATSREASSYNEQFF. The rearrangement joins TRBV15 to TRBJ2-1; the D is unclear. Germline values: CDR1 LNHNV, CDR2 YYDKDF (reference sequence). Trimming removed 0 bases from V and 0 bases from J, with 6 bases in between. The CDR3 runs to 15 residues.

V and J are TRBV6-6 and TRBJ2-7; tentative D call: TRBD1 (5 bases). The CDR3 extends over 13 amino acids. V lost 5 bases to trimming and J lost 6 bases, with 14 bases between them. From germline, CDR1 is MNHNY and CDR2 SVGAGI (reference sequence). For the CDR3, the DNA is TGTGCCAGCAGTACCCAGACAGCTCTCGAGCAGTACTTC. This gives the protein CASSTQTALEQYF.

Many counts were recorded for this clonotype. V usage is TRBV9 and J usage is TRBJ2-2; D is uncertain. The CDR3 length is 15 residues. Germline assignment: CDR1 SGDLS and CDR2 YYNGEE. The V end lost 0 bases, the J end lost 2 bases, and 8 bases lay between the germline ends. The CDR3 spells CASSVEGRNTGELFF. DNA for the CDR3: TGTGCCAGCAGCGTAGAGGGCCGCAACACCGGGGAGCTGTTTTTT.

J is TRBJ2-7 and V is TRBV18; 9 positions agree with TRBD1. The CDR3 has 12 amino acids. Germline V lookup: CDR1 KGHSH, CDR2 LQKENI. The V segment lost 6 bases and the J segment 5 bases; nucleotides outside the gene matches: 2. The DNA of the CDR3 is TGTGCCAGCTCCGGGACAGGGAACGAGCAGTACTTC. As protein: CASSGTGNEQYF.

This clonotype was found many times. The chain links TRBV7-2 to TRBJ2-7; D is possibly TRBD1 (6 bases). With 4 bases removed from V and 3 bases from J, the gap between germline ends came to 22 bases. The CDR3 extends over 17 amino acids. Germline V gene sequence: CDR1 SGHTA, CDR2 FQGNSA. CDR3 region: CASSSRQKQGIFYEQYF. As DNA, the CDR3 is TGTGCCAGCAGCTCCCGCCAAAAGCAGGGGATCTTCTACGAGCAGTACTTC. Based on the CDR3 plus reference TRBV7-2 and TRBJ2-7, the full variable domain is GAGVSQSPSNKVTEKGKDVELRCDPISGHTALYWYRQSLGQGLEFLIYFQGNSAPDKSGLPSDRFSAERTGGSVSTLTIQRTQQEDSAVYLCASSSRQKQGIFYEQYFGPGTRLTVT.

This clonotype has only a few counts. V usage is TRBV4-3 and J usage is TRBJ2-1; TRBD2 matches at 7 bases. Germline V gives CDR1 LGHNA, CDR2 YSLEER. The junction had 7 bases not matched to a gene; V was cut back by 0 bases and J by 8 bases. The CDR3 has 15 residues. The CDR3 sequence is CASSQERRENDEQFF. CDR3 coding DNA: TGCGCCAGCAGCCAAGAACGGCGGGAGAACGATGAGCAGTTCTTC.

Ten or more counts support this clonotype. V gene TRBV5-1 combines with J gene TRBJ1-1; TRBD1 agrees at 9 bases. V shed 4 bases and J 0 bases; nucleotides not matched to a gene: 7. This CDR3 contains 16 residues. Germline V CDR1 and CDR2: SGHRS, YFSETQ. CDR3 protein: CASSQTGGNMNTEAFF. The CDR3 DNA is TGCGCCAGCAGCCAGACAGGGGGAAACATGAACACTGAAGCTTTCTTT.

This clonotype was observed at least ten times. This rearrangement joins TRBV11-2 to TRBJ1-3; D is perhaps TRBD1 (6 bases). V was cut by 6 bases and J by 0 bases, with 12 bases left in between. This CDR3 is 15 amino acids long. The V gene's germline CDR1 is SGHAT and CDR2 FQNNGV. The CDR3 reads CASRIGGLSGNTIYF. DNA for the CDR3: TGTGCCAGCAGAATAGGGGGTCTCTCTGGAAACACCATATATTTT.

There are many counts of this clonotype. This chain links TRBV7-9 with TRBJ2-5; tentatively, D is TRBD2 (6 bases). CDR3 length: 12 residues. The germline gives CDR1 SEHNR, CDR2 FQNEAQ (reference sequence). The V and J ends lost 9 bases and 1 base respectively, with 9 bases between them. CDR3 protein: CASRGFQETQYF. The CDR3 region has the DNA TGTGCCAGTCGGGGGTTCCAAGAGACCCAGTACTTC. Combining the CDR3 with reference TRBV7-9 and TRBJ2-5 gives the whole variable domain DTGVSQNPRHKITKRGQNVTFRCDPISEHNRLYWYRQTLGQGPEFLTYFQNEAQLEKSRLLSDRFSAERPKGSFSTLEIQRTEQGDSAMYLCASRGFQETQYFGPGTRLLVL.

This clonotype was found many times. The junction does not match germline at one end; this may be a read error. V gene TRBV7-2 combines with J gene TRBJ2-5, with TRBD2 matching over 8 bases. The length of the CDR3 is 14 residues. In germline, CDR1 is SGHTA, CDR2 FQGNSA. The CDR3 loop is CASSLAGLVETQYF. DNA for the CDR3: TGTGCCAGCAGCCTAGCGGGTCTAGTAGAGACCCAGTACTTC.

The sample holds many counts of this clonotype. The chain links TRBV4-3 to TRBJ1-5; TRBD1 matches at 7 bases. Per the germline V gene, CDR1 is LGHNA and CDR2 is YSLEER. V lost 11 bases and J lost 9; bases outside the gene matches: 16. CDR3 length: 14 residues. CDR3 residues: CASSDREGSWPQHF. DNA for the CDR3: TGCGCCTCTTCCGACAGGGAGGGTTCATGGCCCCAGCATTTT.

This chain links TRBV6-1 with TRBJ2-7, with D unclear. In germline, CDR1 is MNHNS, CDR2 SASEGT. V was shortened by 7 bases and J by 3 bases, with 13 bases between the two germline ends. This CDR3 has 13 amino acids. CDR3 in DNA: TGTGCCAGCACCCGGGTGGATCTCTACGAGCAGTACTTC. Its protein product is CASTRVDLYEQYF.